This record looks at one T cell receptor (beta chain) sequence and its context. Method: immunoSEQ multiplex PCR; TCRdb's copy keeps in-frame clones and lacks some. Among approximately 150,000 clones listed, 93% were seen once. This specimen belongs to a study of control samples from healthy donors and cancer patients. In germline, CDR1 is ENHRY, CDR2 SYGVKD. This CDR3 region has 15 residues. Trimming took 3 bases from V and 1 from J; bases not matched to a gene: 4. This TCR was recovered from a man aged 18-30 years in good health. The V call is TRBV10-3, the J call TRBJ2-5; 8 bases align to TRBD1. Sequenced: blood. This CDR3 is CAISDLRGPQETQYF. For the CDR3, the DNA is TGTGCCATCAGTGATCTCAGGGGGCCCCAAGAGACCCAGTACTTC.